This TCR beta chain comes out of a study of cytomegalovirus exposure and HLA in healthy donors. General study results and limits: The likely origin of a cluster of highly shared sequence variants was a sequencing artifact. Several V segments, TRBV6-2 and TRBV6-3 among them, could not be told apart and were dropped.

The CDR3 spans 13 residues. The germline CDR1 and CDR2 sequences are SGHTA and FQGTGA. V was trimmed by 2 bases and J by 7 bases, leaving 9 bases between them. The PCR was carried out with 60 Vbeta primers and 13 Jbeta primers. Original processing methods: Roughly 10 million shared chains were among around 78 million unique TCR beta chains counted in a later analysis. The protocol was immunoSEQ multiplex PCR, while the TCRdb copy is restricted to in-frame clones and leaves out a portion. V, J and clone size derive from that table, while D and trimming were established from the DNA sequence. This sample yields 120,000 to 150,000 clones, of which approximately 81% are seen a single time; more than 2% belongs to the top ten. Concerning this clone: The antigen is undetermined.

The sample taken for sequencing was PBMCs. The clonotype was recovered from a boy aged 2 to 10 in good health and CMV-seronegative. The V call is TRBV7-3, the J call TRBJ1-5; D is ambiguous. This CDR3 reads CASSLLRGQPQHF. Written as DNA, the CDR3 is TGTGCCAGCAGCTTACTTCGAGGGCAGCCCCAGCATTTT.